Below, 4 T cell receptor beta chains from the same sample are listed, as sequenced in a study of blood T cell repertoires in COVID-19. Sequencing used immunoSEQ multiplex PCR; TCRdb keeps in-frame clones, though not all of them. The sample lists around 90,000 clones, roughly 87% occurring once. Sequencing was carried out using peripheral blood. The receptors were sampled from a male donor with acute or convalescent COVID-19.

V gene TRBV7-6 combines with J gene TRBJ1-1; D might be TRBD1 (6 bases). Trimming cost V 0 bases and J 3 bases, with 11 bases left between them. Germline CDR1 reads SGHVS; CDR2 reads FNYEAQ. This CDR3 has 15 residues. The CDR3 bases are TGTGCCAGCAGCTTAGCGGGGGCGGGTGACACTGAAGCTTTCTTT. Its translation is CASSLAGAGDTEAFF.

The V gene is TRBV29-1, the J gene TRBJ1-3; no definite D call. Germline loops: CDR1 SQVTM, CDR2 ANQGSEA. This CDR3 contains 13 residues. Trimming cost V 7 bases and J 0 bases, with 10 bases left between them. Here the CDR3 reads CSAVVSSGNTIYF. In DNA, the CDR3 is TGCAGCGCTGTAGTTAGCTCTGGAAACACCATATATTTT.

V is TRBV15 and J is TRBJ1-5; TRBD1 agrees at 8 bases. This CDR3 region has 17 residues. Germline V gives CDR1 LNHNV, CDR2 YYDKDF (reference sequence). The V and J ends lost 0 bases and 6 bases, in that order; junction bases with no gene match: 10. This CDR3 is CATSRDGRGLEGQPQHF. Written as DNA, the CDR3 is TGTGCCACCAGCAGAGATGGCAGGGGGCTTGAGGGTCAGCCCCAGCATTTT. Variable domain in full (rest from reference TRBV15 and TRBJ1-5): DAMVIQNPRYQVTQFGKPVTLSCSQTLNHNVMYWYQQKSSQAPKLLFHYYDKDFNNEADTPDNFQSRRPNTSFCFLDIRSPGLGDTAMYLCATSRDGRGLEGQPQHFGDGTRLSIL.

The CDR3 sequence is CASRADRGPNTEAFF. The CDR3 DNA sequence: TGTGCCAGCAGGGCGGACAGGGGGCCCAACACTGAAGCTTTCTTT. The chain carries TRBV2 and TRBJ1-1; 11 nucleotides line up with TRBD1. The ends lost 6 bases at V and 2 bases at J; junction bases unmatched: 5. This CDR3 is 15 amino acids long. Germline values: CDR1 SNHLY, CDR2 FYNNEI.